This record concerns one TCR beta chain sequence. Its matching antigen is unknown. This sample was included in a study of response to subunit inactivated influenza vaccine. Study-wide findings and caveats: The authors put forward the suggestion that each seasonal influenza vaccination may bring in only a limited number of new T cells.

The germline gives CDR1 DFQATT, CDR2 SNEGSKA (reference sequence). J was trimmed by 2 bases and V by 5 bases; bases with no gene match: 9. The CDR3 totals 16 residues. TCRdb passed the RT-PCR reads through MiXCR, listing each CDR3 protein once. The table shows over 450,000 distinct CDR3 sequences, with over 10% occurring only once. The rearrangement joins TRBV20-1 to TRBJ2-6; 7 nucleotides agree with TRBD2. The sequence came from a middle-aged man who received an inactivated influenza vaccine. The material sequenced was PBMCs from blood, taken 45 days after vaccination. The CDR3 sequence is CSAGGGSAPGANVLTF. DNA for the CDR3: TGCAGTGCTGGGGGGGGATCAGCTCCTGGGGCCAACGTCCTGACTTTC.